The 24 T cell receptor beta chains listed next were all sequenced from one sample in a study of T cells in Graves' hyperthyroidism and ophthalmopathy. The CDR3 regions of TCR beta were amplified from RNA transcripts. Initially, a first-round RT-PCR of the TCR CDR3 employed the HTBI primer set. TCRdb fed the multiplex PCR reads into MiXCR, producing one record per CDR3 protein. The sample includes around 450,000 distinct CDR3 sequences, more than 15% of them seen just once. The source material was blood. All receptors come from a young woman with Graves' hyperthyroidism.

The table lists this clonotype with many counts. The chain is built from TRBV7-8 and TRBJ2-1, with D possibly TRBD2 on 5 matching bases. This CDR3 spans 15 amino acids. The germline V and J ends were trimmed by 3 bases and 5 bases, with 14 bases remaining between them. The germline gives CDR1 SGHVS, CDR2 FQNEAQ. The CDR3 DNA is TGTGCCAGCAGCTTGCAGACTACCTCACACAATGAGCAGTTCTTC. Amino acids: CASSLQTTSHNEQFF. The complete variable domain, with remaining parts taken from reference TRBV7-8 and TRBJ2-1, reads GAGVSQSPRYKVAKRGQDVALRCDPISGHVSLFWYQQALGQGPEFLTYFQNEAQLDKSGLPSDRFFAERPEGSVSTLKIQRTQQEDSAVYLCASSLQTTSHNEQFFGPGTRLTVL.

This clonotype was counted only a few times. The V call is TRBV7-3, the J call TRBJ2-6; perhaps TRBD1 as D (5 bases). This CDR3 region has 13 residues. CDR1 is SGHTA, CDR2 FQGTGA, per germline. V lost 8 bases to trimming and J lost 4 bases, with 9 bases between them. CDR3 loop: CASSQGGANVLTF. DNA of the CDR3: TGTGCCAGCTCCCAGGGAGGGGCCAACGTCCTGACTTTC.

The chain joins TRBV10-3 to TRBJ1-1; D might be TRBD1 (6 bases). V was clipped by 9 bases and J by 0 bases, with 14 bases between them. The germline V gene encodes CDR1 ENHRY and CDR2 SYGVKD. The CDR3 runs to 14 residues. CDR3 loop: CAINEQGVNTEAFF. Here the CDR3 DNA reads TGTGCCATAAACGAACAGGGAGTGAACACTGAAGCTTTCTTT.

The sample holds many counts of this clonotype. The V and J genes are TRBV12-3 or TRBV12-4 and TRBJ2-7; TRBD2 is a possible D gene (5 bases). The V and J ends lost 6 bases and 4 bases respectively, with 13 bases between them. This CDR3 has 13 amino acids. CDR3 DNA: TGTGCCAGCAGCCCCGGGAAGAGTTACGAGCAGTACTTC. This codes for CASSPGKSYEQYF.

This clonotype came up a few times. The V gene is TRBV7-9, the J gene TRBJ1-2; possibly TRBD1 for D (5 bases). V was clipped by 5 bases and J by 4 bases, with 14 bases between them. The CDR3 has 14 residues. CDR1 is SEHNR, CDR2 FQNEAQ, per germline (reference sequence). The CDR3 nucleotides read TGTGCCAGCAGCACCTTCACAGGTGGCTATGGCTACACCTTC. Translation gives CASSTFTGGYGYTF.

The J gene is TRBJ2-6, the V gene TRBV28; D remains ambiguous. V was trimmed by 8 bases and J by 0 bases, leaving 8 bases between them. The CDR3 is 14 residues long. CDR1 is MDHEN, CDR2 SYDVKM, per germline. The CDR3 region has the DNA TGTGCCAGCGACAATGGCTCTGGGGCCAACGTCCTGACTTTC. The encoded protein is CASDNGSGANVLTF.

Written as DNA, the CDR3 is TGTGCCAGCAGTTTATTAGGCCTGGGGGGAGGAGAGACCCAGTACTTC. It yields the protein CASSLLGLGGGETQYF. The chain couples TRBV28 to TRBJ2-5, with TRBD2 as a possible D gene (6 bases). V lost 1 base and J 4 bases, leaving 16 bases between the germline ends. Germline CDR1 and CDR2: MDHEN and SYDVKM. The CDR3 contains 16 residues.

CDR3 sequence reads: CASSFQRWRGQGVKETQYF. CDR3 bases: TGTGCCAGCAGTTTTCAGCGGTGGAGGGGACAGGGAGTGAAAGAGACCCAGTACTTC. This chain links TRBV28 with TRBJ2-5; TRBD1 aligns across 9 bases. CDR3 size: 19 residues. With 3 bases clipped from V and 3 bases from J, the junction kept 17 bases outside the gene matches. Germline V gene data show CDR1 as MDHEN and CDR2 as SYDVKM.

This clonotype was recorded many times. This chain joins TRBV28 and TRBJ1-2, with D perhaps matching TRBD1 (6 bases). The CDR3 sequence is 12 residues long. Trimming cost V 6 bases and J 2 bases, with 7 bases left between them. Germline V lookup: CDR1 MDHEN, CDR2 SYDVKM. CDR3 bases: TGTGCCAGCAGGGACAGAAACTATGGCTACACCTTC. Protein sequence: CASRDRNYGYTF.

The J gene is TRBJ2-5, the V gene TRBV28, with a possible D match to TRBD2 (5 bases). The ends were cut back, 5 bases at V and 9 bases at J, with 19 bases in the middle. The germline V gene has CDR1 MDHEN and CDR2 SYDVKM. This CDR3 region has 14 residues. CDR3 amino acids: CASSTLPDFRPQYF. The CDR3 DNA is TGTGCCAGCAGTACCTTACCGGACTTTCGCCCCCAGTACTTC.

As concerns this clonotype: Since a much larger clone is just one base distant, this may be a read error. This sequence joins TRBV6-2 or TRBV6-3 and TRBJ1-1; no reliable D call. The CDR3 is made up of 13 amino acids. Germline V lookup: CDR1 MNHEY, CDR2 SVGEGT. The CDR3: CASSLYTNAEAFF. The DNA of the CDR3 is TGTGCCAGCAGTCTATACACGAACGCTGAAGCTTTCTTT.

CDR3 amino acids: CASSLAPGQGGGYTF. CDR3 DNA sequence: TGCGCCAGCAGCTTGGCCCCGGGACAGGGCGGTGGCTACACCTTC. J is TRBJ1-2 and V is TRBV5-1; 9 nucleotides line up with TRBD1. The germline CDR1 and CDR2 sequences are SGHRS and YFSETQ. The trim removed 0 bases at V and 7 bases at J, leaving 7 bases unmatched. The CDR3 runs 15 residues.

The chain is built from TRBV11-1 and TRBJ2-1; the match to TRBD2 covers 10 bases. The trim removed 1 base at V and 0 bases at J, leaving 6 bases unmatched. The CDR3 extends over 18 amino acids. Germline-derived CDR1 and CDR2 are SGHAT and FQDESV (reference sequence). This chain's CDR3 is CASSLGFVAGGSYNEQFF. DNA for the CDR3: TGTGCCAGCAGCTTAGGGTTTGTAGCGGGGGGCTCCTACAATGAGCAGTTCTTC.

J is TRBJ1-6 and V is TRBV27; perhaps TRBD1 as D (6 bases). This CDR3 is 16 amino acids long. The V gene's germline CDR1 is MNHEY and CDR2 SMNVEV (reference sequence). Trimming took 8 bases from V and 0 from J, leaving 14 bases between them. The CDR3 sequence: CASRAGASSYNSPLHF. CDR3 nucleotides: TGTGCCAGCCGCGCGGGGGCCAGCTCCTATAATTCACCCCTCCACTTT.

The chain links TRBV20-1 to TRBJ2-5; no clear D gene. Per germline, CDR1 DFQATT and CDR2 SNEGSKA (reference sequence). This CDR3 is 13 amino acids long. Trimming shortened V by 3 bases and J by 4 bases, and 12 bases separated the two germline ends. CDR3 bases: TGCAGTGCTAGCAAAGGGAATAGAGAGACCCAGTACTTC. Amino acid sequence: CSASKGNRETQYF.

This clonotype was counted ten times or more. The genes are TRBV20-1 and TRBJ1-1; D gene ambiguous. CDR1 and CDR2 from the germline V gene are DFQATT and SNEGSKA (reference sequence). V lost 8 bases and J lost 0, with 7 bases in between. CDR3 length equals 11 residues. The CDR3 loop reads CSSTMNTEAFF. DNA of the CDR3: TGCAGTTCGACAATGAACACTGAAGCTTTCTTT.

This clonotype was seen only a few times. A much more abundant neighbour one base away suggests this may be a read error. The CDR3 here is CASEGNNQPQHF. In DNA, the CDR3 is TGTGCCAGCGAGGGGAACAATCAGCCCCAGCATTTT. This chain links TRBV2 with TRBJ1-5; weak D call: TRBD1 (5 bases). Germline V gene data show CDR1 as SNHLY and CDR2 as FYNNEI. The CDR3 totals 12 residues. V lost 8 bases and J 3 bases, leaving 8 bases between the germline ends.

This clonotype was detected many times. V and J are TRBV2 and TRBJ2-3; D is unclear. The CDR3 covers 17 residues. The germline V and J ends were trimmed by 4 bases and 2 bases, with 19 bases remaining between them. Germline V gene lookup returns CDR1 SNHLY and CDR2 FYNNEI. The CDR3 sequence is CASSGVGRTRPTDTQYF. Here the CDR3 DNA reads TGTGCCAGCAGTGGGGTGGGCAGAACCCGCCCCACAGATACGCAGTATTTT.

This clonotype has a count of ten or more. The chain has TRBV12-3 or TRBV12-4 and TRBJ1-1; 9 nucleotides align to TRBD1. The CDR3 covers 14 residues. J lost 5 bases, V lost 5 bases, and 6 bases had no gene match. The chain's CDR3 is CASSRRTGDTEAFF. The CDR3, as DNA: TGTGCCAGCAGTCGAAGGACAGGGGATACTGAAGCTTTCTTT.

The CDR3 sequence: CASSIKGRTNEKLFF. DNA of the CDR3: TGTGCCAGTAGTATCAAGGGGAGGACGAATGAAAAACTGTTTTTT. The chain links TRBV19 to TRBJ1-4, with a tentative D call TRBD1 (5 bases). This CDR3 contains 15 residues. Deletions cut 3 bases from V and 5 bases from J, with 13 bases between. The germline gives CDR1 LNHDA, CDR2 SQIVND (reference sequence). The full variable domain, completed using reference TRBV19 and TRBJ1-4, is DGGITQSPKYLFRKEGQNVTLSCEQNLNHDAMYWYRQDPGQGLRLIYYSQIVNDFQKGDIAEGYSVSREKKESFPLTVTSAQKNPTAFYLCASSIKGRTNEKLFFGSGTQLSVL.

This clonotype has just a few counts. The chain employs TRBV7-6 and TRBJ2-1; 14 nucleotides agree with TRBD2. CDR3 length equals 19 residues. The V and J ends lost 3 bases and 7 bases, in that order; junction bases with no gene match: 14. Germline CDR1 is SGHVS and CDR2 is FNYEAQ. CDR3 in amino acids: CASSLSRRLAGGPENEQFF. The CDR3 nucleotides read TGTGCCAGCAGCTTGTCGAGGAGACTAGCGGGAGGGCCAGAGAATGAGCAGTTCTTC. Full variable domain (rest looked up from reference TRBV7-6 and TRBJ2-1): GAGVSQSPRYKVTKRGQDVALRCDPISGHVSLYWYRQALGQGPEFLTYFNYEAQQDKSGLPNDRFSAERPEGSISTLTIQRTEQRDSAMYRCASSLSRRLAGGPENEQFFGPGTRLTVL.

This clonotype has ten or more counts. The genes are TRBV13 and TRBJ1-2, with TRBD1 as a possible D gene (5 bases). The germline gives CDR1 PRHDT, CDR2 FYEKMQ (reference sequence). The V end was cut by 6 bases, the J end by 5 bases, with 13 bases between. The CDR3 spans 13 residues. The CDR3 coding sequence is TGTGCCAGCAGACACCGGGACGGGTATGGCTACACCTTC. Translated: CASRHRDGYGYTF.

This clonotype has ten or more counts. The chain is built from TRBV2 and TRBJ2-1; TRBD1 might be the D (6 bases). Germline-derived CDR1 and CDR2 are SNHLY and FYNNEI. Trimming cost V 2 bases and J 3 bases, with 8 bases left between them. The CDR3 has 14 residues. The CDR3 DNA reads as TGTGCCAGCAGTGAAAGGGGGAGCTACAATGAGCAGTTCTTC. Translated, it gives CASSERGSYNEQFF.

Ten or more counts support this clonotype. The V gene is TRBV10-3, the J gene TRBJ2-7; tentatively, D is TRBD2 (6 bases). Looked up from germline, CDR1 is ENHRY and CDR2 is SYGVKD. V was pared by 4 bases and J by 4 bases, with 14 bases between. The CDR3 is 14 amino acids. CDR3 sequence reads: CAISAGTGNYEQYF. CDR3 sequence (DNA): TGTGCCATCAGTGCCGGGACTGGAAATTACGAGCAGTACTTC.